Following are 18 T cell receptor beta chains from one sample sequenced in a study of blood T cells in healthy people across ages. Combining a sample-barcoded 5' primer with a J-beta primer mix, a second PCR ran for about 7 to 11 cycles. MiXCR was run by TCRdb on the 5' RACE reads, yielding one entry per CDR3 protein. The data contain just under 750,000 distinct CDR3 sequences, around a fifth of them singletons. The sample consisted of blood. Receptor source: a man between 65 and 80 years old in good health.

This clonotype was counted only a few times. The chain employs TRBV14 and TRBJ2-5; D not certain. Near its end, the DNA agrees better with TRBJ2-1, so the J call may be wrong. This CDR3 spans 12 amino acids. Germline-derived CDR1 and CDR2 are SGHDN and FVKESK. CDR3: CASSHSVNEQFF. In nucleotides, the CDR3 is TGTGCCAGCAGCCATTCGGTCAATGAGCAGTTCTTC.

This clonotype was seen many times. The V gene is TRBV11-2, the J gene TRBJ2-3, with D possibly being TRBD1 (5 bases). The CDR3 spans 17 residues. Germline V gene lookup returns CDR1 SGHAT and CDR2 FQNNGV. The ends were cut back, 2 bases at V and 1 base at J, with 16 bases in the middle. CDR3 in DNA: TGTGCCAGCAGCTTAATGGTAGGGGCGCTCGGCACAGATACGCAGTATTTT. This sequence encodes CASSLMVGALGTDTQYF.

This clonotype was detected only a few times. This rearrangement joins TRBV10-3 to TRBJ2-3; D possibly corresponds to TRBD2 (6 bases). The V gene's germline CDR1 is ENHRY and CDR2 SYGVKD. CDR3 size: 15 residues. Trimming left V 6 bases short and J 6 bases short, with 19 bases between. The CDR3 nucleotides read TGTGCCATCAGCCTGGGGGGTAGTAAACCGGATACGCAGTATTTT. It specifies CAISLGGSKPDTQYF.

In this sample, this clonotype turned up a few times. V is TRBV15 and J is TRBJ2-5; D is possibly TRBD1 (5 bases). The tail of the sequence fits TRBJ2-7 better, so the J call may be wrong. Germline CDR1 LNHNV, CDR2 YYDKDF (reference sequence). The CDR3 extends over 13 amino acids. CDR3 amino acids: CATSRDNQGEQYF. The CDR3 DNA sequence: TGTGCCACCAGCAGAGATAATCAGGGCGAGCAGTACTTC.

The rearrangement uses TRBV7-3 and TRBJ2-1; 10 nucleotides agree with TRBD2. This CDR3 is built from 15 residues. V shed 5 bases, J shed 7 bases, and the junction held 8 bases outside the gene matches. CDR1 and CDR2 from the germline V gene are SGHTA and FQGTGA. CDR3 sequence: CASSPTLAGVNEQFF. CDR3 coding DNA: TGTGCCAGCAGCCCCACCCTAGCGGGAGTAAATGAGCAGTTCTTC.

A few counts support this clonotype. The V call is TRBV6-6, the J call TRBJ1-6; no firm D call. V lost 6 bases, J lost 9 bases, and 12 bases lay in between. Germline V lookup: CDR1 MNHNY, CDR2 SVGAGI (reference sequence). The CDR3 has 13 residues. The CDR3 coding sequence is TGTGCCAGCAGCATGGAAGGTGGTTCACCCCTCCACTTT. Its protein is CASSMEGGSPLHF.

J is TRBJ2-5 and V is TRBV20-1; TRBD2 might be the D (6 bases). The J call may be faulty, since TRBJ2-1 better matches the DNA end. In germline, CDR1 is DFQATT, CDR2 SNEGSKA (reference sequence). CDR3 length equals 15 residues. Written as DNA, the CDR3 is TGCAGCTCCCGGTCCACTAGCTTGCTTGACAATGAGCAGTTCTTC. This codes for CSSRSTSLLDNEQFF.

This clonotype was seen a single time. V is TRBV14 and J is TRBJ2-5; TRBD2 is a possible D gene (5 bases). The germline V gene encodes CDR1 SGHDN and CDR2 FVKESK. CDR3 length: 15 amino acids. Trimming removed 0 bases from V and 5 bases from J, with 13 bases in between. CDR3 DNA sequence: TGTGCCAGCAGCCAAGACGCCCGGGGTTGGGAGACCCAGTACTTC. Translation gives CASSQDARGWETQYF.

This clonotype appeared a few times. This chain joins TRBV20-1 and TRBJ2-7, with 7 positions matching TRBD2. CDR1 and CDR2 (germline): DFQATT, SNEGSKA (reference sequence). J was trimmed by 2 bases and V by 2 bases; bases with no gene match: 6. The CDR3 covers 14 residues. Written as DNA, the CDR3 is TGCAGTGCTAGAAGGGTTGGACTAGCCTACGAGCAGTACTTC. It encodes CSARRVGLAYEQYF.

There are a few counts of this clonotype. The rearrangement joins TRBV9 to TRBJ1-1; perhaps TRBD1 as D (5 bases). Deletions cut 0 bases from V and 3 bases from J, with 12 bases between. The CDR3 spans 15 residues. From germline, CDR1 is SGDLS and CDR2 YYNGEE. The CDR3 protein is CASSVVSGTHTEAFF. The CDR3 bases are TGTGCCAGCAGCGTAGTATCCGGGACTCACACTGAAGCTTTCTTT.

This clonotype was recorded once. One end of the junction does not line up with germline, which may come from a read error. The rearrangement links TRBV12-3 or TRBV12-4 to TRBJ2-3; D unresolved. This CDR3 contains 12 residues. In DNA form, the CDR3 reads TGTGCCAGCATCTCCAGCGCAGATGCGCAGTATTTT. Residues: CASISSADAQYF.

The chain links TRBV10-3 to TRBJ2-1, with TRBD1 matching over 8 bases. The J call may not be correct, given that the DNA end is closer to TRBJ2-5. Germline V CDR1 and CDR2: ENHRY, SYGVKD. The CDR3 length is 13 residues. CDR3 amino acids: CAISDLTGADQYF. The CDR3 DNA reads TGTGCCATCAGTGATTTGACAGGGGCGGACCAGTACTTC.

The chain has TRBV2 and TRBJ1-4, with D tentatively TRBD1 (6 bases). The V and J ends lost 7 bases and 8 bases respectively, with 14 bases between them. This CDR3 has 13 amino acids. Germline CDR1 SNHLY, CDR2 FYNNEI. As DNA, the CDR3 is TGTGCCAGCACTACGAGGAGGGGGGAAAAACTGTTTTTT. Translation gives CASTTRRGEKLFF.

CDR3 amino acids: CASSLDGGSSGANVLTF. The DNA of the CDR3 is TGTGCCAGCAGCCTTGATGGGGGGAGCTCTGGGGCCAACGTCCTGACTTTC. The V gene is TRBV4-2, the J gene TRBJ2-6, with a weak D call TRBD2 (6 bases). The CDR3 has 17 amino acids. Trimming took 4 bases from V and 0 from J, leaving 13 bases between them. Germline-derived CDR1 and CDR2 are LGHNA and YNFKEQ.

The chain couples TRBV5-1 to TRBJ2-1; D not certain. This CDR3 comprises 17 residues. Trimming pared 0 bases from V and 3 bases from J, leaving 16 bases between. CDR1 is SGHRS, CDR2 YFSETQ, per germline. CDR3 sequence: CASSLVGRMVHYNEQFF. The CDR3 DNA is TGCGCCAGCAGCTTGGTTGGACGGATGGTCCACTACAATGAGCAGTTCTTC.

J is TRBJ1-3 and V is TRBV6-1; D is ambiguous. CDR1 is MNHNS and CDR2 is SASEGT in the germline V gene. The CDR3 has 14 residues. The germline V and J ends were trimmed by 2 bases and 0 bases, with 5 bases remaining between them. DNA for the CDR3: TGTGCCAGCAGTGAACAGAACTCTGGAAACACCATATATTTT. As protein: CASSEQNSGNTIYF.

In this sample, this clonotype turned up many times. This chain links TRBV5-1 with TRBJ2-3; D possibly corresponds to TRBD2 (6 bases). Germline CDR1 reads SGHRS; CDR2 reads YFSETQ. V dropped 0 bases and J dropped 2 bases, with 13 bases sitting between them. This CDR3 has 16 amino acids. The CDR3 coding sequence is TGCGCCAGCAGCTTGGAGCGGGCCCGTTCCACAGATACGCAGTATTTT. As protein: CASSLERARSTDTQYF.

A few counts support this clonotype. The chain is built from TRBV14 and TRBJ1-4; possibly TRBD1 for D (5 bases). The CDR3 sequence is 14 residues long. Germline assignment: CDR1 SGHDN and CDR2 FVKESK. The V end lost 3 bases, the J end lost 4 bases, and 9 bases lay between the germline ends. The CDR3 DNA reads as TGTGCCAGCAGCCACAGGGAGGGTAATGAAAAACTGTTTTTT. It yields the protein CASSHREGNEKLFF.